This passage covers 6 T cell receptor beta chains from one sample sequenced in a study of technical replicates of blood from a few donors. Measured with immunoSEQ multiplex PCR; TCRdb has only the in-frame clones, and not every one. There are over 85,000 clones in the sample; 94% occur only once, and more than 0.2% lies in the top ten. Material for sequencing was T cells isolated from PBMCs. Source of these receptors: a human donor in good health.

The chain uses TRBV18 and TRBJ1-4, with TRBD1 matching over 8 bases. The CDR3 covers 17 residues. CDR1 is KGHSH, CDR2 LQKENI, per germline. V lost 1 base to trimming and J lost 1 base; unmatched junction nucleotides: 5. CDR3 coding DNA: TGTGCCAGCTCACCACTCGGACAGGGCGTAACTAATGAAAAACTGTTTTTT. Protein sequence: CASSPLGQGVTNEKLFF.

V and J are TRBV4-1 and TRBJ1-1; D remains ambiguous. CDR1 and CDR2 from the germline V gene are MGHRA and YSYEKL. V gave up 5 bases and J gave up 6 bases, with 13 bases separating them. CDR3 length: 13 residues. The CDR3 nucleotides are TGCGCCAGCAGCGATCTAATTAACTCTGAAGCTTTCTTT. This encodes CASSDLINSEAFF.

The chain joins TRBV10-3 to TRBJ1-1; D remains ambiguous. The CDR3 runs to 12 residues. Trimming took off 8 bases at V and 1 base at J, with 8 bases between the two ends. The germline V gene has CDR1 ENHRY and CDR2 SYGVKD. The CDR3 is CAIRQWNTEAFF. CDR3 nucleotide sequence: TGTGCCATCCGCCAGTGGAACACTGAAGCTTTCTTT.

The chain has TRBV18 and TRBJ1-5; 9 bases agree with TRBD1. This CDR3 has 15 residues. Germline values: CDR1 KGHSH, CDR2 LQKENI. Losses at the gene ends were 0 bases for V and 6 bases for J; bases not matched to a gene: 3. CDR3 protein: CASSPPGQGGQPQHF. In DNA form, the CDR3 reads TGTGCCAGCTCACCACCGGGACAGGGAGGTCAGCCCCAGCATTTT.

The gene calls are TRBV5-4 and TRBJ1-2; D possibly corresponds to TRBD1 (5 bases). The CDR3 runs to 13 residues. Germline V gives CDR1 SGHNT, CDR2 YYREEE (reference sequence). Trimming removed 2 bases at V and 7 bases at J, with 12 bases between. CDR3: CASSFQGALGYTF. The CDR3 region has the DNA TGTGCCAGCAGCTTTCAAGGGGCGCTTGGCTACACCTTC.

The chain has TRBV5-4 and TRBJ2-3; 11 positions match TRBD2. The CDR3 totals 16 residues. Per the germline V gene, CDR1 is SGHNT and CDR2 is YYREEE (reference sequence). V was pared by 4 bases and J by 5 bases, with 9 bases of the junction left unmatched. In nucleotides, the CDR3 is TGTGCCAGCAGCGCCTTAGCGGGGGGGCCTATAGATACGCAGTATTTT. Its translation is CASSALAGGPIDTQYF.